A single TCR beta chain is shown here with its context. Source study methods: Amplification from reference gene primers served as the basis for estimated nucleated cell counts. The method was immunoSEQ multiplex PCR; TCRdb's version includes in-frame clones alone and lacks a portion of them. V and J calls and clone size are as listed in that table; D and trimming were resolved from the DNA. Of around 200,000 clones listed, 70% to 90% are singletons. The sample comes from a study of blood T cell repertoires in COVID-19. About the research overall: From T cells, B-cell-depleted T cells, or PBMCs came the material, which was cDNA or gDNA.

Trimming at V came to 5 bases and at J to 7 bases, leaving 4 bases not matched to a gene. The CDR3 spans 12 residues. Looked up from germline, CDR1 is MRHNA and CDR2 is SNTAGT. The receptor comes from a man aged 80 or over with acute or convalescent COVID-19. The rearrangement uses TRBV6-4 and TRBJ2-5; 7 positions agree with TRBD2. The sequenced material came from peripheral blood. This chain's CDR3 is CASSHPGGTQYF. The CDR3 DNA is TGTGCCAGCAGTCATCCGGGAGGGACCCAGTACTTC.